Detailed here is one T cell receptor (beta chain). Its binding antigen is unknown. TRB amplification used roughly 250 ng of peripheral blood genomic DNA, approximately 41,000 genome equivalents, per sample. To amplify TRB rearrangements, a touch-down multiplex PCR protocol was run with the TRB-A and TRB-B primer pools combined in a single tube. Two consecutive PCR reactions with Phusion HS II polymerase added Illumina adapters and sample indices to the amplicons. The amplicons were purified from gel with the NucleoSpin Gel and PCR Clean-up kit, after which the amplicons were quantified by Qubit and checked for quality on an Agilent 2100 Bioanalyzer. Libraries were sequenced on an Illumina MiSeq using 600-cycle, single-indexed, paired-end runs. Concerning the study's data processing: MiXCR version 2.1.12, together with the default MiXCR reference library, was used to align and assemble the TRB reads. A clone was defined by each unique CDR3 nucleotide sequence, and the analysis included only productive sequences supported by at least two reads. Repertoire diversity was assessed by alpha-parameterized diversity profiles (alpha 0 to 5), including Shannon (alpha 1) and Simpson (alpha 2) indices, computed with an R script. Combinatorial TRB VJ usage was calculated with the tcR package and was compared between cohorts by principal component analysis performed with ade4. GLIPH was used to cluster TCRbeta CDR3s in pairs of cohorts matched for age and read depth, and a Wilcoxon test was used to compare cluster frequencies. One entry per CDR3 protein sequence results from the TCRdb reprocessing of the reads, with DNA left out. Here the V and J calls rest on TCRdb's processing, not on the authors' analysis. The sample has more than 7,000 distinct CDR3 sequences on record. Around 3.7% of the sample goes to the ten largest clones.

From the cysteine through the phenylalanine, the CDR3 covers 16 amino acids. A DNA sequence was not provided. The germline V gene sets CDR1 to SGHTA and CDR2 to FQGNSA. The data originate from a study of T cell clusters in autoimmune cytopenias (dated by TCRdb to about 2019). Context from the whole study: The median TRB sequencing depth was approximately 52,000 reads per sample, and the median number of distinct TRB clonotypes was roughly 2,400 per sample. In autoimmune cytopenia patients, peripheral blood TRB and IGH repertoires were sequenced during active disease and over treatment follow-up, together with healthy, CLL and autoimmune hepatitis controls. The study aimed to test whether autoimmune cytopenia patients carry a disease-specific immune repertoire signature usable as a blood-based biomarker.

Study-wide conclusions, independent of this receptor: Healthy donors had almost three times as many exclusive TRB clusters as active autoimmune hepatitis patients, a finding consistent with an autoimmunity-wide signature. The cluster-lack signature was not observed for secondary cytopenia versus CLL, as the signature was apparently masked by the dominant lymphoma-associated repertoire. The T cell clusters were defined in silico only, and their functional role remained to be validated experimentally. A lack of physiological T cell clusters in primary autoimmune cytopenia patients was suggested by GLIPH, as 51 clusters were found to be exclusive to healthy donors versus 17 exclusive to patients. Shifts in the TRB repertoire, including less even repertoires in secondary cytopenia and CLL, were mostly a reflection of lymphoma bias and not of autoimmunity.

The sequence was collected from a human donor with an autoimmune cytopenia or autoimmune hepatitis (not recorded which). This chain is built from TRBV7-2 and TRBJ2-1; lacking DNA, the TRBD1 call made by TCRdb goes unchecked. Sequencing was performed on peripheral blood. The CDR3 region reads CASSSWGSGVYNEQFF.